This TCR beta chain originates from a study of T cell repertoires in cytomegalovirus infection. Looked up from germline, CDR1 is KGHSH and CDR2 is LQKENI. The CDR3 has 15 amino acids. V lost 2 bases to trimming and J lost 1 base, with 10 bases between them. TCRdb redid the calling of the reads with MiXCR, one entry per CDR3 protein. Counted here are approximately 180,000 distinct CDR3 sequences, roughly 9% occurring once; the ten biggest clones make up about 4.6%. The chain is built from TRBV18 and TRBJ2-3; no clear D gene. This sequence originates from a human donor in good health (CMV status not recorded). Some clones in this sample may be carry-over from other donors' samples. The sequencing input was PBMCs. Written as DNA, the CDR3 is TGTGCCAGCTCACCAAATACCGGTCGCACAGATACGCAGTATTTT. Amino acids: CASSPNTGRTDTQYF.